This T cell receptor beta chain derives from a study of blood T cell repertoires in COVID-19. With V trimmed by 6 bases and J by 2 bases, 7 bases remained unmatched. Germline values: CDR1 MNHEY, CDR2 SVGAGI. The CDR3 spans 15 residues. This clone has ten or more counts. This table comes from immunoSEQ multiplex PCR, and its TCRdb copy is limited to in-frame clones, with some not included. The sample records some 250,000 clones, 80% to 90% being singletons. The receptor comes from a woman in her forties or fifties who had recovered from COVID-19. V usage is TRBV6-5 and J usage is TRBJ2-7; 10 bases are a match to TRBD2. Sequencing was performed on PBMCs or T cells enriched from blood (not recorded which). The chain's CDR3 is CASRLRLAGTYEQYF. The CDR3 DNA reads as TGTGCCAGCAGACTGAGACTAGCGGGTACCTACGAGCAGTACTTC.